Included here is one T cell receptor (beta chain) sequence, with context. Its antigen is unidentified. These data come from a study of T cell responses to AZD1222 COVID-19 vaccine. Study-wide results and caveats: There were vaccine-associated CD4 TCRs across spike, dominant at 160-218 and 743-854. Targeting of unmutated variant regions was reportedly seen in nearly half of spike-specific TCRs. Among AZD1222 vaccinees, only 6 or 7 were seropositive at baseline. Most donors were white British and more were female, and clonal diversity was possibly underestimated.

Germline CDR1 MDHEN, CDR2 SYDVKM. V lost 6 bases and J lost 5, with 13 bases in between. The CDR3 covers 13 residues. Only in-frame clones appear in the TCRdb table, and some are missing; sequencing was by immunoSEQ multiplex PCR. The table shows 95,000 to 110,000 clones, with roughly 88% occurring only once. The genes are TRBV28 and TRBJ1-2, with a weak D call TRBD1 (5 bases). The TCR comes from an adult in good health. The sequencing used peripheral blood, collected on day 0 of AZD1222 vaccination. DNA for the CDR3: TGTGCCAGCAGATCAGGGTCCGGGTATGGCTACACCTTC. Translating it yields CASRSGSGYGYTF.